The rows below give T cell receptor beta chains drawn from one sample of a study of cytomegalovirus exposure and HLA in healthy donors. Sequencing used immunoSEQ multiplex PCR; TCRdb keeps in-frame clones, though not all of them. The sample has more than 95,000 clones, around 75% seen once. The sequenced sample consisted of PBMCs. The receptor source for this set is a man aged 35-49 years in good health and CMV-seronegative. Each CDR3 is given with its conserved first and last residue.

CAWMGANYGYTF	TRBV30	TRBJ1-2
CASRNGGTGGTSYEQYF	TRBV5-4	TRBJ2-7
CASSEDRGIVEKLFF	TRBV2	TRBJ1-4
CASNPHPTSPYEQYF	TRBV11-2	TRBJ2-7
CASSEVASWSNQPQHF	TRBV2	TRBJ1-5
CASSQDLGWGDNEQFF	TRBV4-3	TRBJ2-1
CASSLTWMEETQYF	TRBV6-5	TRBJ2-5
CAWASGAYEQYF	TRBV30	TRBJ2-7
CAISNQVLSGTEAFF	TRBV10-3	TRBJ1-1
CASSPGLADNNEQFF	TRBV6-5	TRBJ2-1